This TCR beta chain is from a study of cytomegalovirus exposure and HLA in healthy donors. Both 60 Vbeta primers and 13 Jbeta primers went into the PCR. Method: immunoSEQ multiplex PCR; TCRdb's copy keeps in-frame clones and lacks some. There are 85,000 to 100,000 clones in the sample; approximately 81% occur only once, and about 3.6% lies in the top ten. Findings of the study overall: Follow-up analysis later connected one missense variant in DCLRE1C with trimming of TCR beta V- and J-genes.

Germline V CDR1 and CDR2: SGHDT, YYEEEE. V shed 1 base and J shed 4 bases, with 18 bases lying between them. The CDR3 is made up of 16 amino acids. The table lists this clone with a count of one. Its antigen is still unknown. The receptor was derived from a male donor in good health and CMV-seropositive. The chain recombines TRBV5-6 with TRBJ2-7; D is perhaps TRBD2 (6 bases). Sample: PBMCs. The CDR3, as DNA: TGTGCCAGCAGCTTGCCCCCCCGGCGGGGAAGATACGAGCAGTACTTC. Amino acids: CASSLPPRRGRYEQYF.